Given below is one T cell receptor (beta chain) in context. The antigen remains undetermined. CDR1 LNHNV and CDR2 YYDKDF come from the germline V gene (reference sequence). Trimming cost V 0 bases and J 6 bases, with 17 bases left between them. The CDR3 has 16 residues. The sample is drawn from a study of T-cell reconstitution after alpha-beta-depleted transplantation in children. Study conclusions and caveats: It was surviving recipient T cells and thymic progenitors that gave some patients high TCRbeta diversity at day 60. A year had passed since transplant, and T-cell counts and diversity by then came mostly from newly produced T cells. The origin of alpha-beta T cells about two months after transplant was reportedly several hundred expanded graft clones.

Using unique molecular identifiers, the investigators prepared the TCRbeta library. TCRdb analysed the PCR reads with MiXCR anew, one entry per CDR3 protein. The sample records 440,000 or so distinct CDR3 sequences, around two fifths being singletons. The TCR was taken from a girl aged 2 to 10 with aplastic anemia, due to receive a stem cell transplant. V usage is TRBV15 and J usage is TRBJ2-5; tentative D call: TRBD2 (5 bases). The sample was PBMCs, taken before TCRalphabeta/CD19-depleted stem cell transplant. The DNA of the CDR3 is TGTGCCACCAGCAGAGATATAACTAGTTTGGGGAAGACCCAGTACTTC. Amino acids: CATSRDITSLGKTQYF. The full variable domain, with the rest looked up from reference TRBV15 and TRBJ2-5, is DAMVIQNPRYQVTQFGKPVTLSCSQTLNHNVMYWYQQKSSQAPKLLFHYYDKDFNNEADTPDNFQSRRPNTSFCFLDIRSPGLGDTAMYLCATSRDITSLGKTQYFGPGTRLLVL.